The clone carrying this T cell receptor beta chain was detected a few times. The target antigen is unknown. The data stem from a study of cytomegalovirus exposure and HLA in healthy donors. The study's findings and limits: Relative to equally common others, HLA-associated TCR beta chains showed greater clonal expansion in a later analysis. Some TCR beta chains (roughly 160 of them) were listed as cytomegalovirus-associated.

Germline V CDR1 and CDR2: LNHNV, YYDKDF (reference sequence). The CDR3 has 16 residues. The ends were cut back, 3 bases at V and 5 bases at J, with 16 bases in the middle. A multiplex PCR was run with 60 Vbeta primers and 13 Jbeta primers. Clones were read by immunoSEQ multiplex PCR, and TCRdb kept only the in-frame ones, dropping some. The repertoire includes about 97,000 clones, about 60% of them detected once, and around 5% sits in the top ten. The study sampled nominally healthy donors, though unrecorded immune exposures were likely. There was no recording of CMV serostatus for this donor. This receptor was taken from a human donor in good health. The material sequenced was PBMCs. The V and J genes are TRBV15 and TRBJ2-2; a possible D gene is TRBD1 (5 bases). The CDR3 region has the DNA TGTGCCACCAGCAGGGGCATAAGGGGTGGAACCGGGGAGCTGTTTTTT. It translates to CATSRGIRGGTGELFF. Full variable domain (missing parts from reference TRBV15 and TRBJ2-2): DAMVIQNPRYQVTQFGKPVTLSCSQTLNHNVMYWYQQKSSQAPKLLFHYYDKDFNNEADTPDNFQSRRPNTSFCFLDIRSPGLGDTAMYLCATSRGIRGGTGELFFGEGSRLTVL.